This T cell receptor beta chain is drawn from a study of cytomegalovirus exposure and HLA in healthy donors. Study results and limitations: According to an earlier analysis, most TCR beta V segments yielded productive rearrangements about 87% or about 30% of the time. For most subjects, TCR beta sequences were reported to predict HLA-A and HLA-B alleles with accuracy. Available immune exposure information was restricted to CMV serostatus only.

This clone was picked up one time. Its antigen is unknown. This CDR3 comprises 16 residues. Between the trimmed V and J ends, which lost 6 bases and 1 base, there was a span of 15 bases. Germline V CDR1 and CDR2: LNHDA, SQIVND (reference sequence). 13 Jbeta primers and 60 Vbeta primers were used for the PCR. The data were produced by immunoSEQ multiplex PCR, yet TCRdb's version contains in-frame clones alone and is incomplete. The sample lists about 160,000 clones; almost 80% were seen once. This receptor was taken from a woman aged 50 to 65 in good health and CMV-seronegative. This chain connects TRBV19 to TRBJ2-2; possibly TRBD1 for D (6 bases). Input material: PBMCs. CDR3 sequence reads: CASSPDRSRNTGELFF. In nucleotides, the CDR3 is TGTGCCAGTAGCCCCGACAGGTCTCGGAACACCGGGGAGCTGTTTTTT. The full variable domain, rest sourced from reference TRBV19 and TRBJ2-2, is DGGITQSPKYLFRKEGQNVTLSCEQNLNHDAMYWYRQDPGQGLRLIYYSQIVNDFQKGDIAEGYSVSREKKESFPLTVTSAQKNPTAFYLCASSPDRSRNTGELFFGEGSRLTVL.